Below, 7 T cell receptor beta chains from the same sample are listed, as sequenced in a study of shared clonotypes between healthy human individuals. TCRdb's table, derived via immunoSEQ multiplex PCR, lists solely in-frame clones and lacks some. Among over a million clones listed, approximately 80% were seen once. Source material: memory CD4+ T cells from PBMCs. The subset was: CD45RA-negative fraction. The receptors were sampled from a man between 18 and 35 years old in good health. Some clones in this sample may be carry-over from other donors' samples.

CDR3 sequence: CASSQEGSQGSEQFF. CDR3 bases: TGTGCCAGCAGCCAAGAGGGGTCCCAGGGAAGTGAGCAGTTCTTC. The chain joins TRBV4-2 to TRBJ2-1, with a weak D call TRBD1 (5 bases). With 0 bases removed from V and 9 bases from J, the gap between germline ends came to 15 bases. This CDR3 is built from 15 residues. CDR1 and CDR2 from the germline V gene are LGHNA and YNFKEQ.

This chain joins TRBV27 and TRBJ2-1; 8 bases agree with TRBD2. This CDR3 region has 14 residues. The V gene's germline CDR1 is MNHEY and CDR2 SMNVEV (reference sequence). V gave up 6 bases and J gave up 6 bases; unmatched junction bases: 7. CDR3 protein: CASRPSGSPNEQFF. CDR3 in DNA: TGTGCCAGCAGACCGAGCGGGAGCCCCAATGAGCAGTTCTTC.

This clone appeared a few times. CDR3 nucleotides: TGTGCCAGCAGCCAAGGAATGGGAGCGGGAGAGTCAGATACGCAGTATTTT. This sequence encodes CASSQGMGAGESDTQYF. The genes are TRBV4-2 and TRBJ2-3; 8 nucleotides line up with TRBD2. This CDR3 has 17 residues. J gave up 4 bases and V 1 base, and 10 bases lay outside the gene matches. Germline assignment: CDR1 LGHNA and CDR2 YNFKEQ.

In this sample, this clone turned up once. The CDR3 nucleotides read TGTGCCAGCAGCCACCGAGGACAGGGGAACGAGCAGTACTTC. The encoded protein is CASSHRGQGNEQYF. The V gene is TRBV7-2, the J gene TRBJ2-7, with TRBD1 matching over 9 bases. V was clipped by 5 bases and J by 5 bases; unmatched bases: 7. The CDR3 is made up of 14 amino acids. Per the germline V gene, CDR1 is SGHTA and CDR2 is FQGNSA. The full variable domain, its missing parts supplied by reference TRBV7-2 and TRBJ2-7, is GAGVSQSPSNKVTEKGKDVELRCDPISGHTALYWYRQSLGQGLEFLIYFQGNSAPDKSGLPSDRFSAERTGGSVSTLTIQRTQQEDSAVYLCASSHRGQGNEQYFGPGTRLTVT.

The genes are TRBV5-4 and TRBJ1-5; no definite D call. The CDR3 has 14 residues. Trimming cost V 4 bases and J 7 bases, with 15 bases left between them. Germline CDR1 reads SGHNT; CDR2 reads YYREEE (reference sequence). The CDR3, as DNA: TGTGCCAGCAGCGTGGACGGAAGCAGCCAGCCCCAGCATTTT. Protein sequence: CASSVDGSSQPQHF.

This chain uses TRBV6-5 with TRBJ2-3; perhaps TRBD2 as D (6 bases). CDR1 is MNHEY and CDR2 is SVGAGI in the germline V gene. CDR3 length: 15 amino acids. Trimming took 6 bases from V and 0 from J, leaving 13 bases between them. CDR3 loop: CASRRPSVSTDTQYF. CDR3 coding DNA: TGTGCCAGCAGGCGCCCTAGCGTAAGCACAGATACGCAGTATTTT.

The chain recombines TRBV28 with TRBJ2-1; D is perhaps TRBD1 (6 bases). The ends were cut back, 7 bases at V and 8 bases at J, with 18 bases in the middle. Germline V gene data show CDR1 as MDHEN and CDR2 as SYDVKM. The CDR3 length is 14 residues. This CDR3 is CASNQGGEGHEQFF. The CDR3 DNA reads TGTGCCAGCAACCAAGGGGGAGAGGGGCATGAGCAGTTCTTC.